This passage covers 21 T cell receptor beta chains from one sample sequenced in a study of blood T cell repertoires in COVID-19. Sequencing used immunoSEQ multiplex PCR; TCRdb keeps in-frame clones, though not all of them. The sample records some 83,000 clones, roughly 84% being singletons. Sequencing used peripheral blood. The origin of the receptors is a man between 45 and 60 years old with acute or convalescent COVID-19.

The CDR3 nucleotides read TGTGCCAGCAGGTCCATCACCGGGGAGCTGTTTTTT. It codes for CASRSITGELFF. The rearrangement uses TRBV3-1 (or the pseudogene TRBV3-2) and TRBJ2-2; no clear D. Germline lookup yields CDR1 LGHDT and CDR2 YNNKEL (reference sequence). The CDR3 is 12 amino acids. Trimming took 6 bases from V and 4 from J, leaving 6 bases between them.

This clone has only a few counts. V and J are TRBV14 and TRBJ1-2, with D uncertain. CDR3 size: 14 residues. V was trimmed by 0 bases and J by 7 bases, leaving 12 bases between them. The germline V gene encodes CDR1 SGHDN and CDR2 FVKESK. This chain's CDR3 is CASSQENNAVGYTF. CDR3 nucleotides: TGTGCCAGCAGCCAAGAAAATAACGCGGTTGGCTACACCTTC.

This clone occurred a few times. V is TRBV27 and J is TRBJ2-1; the match to TRBD2 covers 8 bases. The CDR3 sequence is 15 residues long. Germline V gives CDR1 MNHEY, CDR2 SMNVEV (reference sequence). With V trimmed by 1 base and J by 6 bases, 5 bases remained unmatched. CDR3 nucleotide sequence: TGTGCCAGCAGTTTATGGGCGGGGGGCACCAATGAGCAGTTCTTC. Translation: CASSLWAGGTNEQFF.

A single count supports this clone. The genes are TRBV2 and TRBJ2-5; maybe TRBD1 (6 bases). V was trimmed by 6 bases and J by 3 bases, leaving 14 bases between them. In germline, CDR1 is SNHLY, CDR2 FYNNEI. The CDR3 is 14 residues long. This chain's CDR3 is CASRRQVGEETQYF. CDR3 nucleotide sequence: TGTGCCAGCAGGCGACAGGTGGGGGAAGAGACCCAGTACTTC.

The V call is TRBV5-1, the J call TRBJ2-3; no reliable D call. This CDR3 spans 12 amino acids. V was trimmed by 5 bases and J by 4 bases, leaving 8 bases between them. Per the germline V gene, CDR1 is SGHRS and CDR2 is YFSETQ. CDR3 amino acids: CASSEESDTQYF. CDR3 coding DNA: TGCGCCAGCAGTGAGGAGTCAGATACGCAGTATTTT.

CDR3 bases: TGTGCCAGCAGCTACCGGGACAGGGTGCCCGGGGAGCTGTTTTTT. Its protein product is CASSYRDRVPGELFF. The genes are TRBV7-8 and TRBJ2-2; 9 positions agree with TRBD1. Germline V CDR1 and CDR2: SGHVS, FQNEAQ. After removal of 4 bases from V and 6 bases from J, the junction contained 6 bases not matched to a gene. CDR3 length equals 15 residues.

The V gene is TRBV7-9, the J gene TRBJ1-2, with D possibly TRBD1 on 5 matching bases. Trimming left V 4 bases short and J 5 bases short, with 14 bases between. The CDR3 runs 14 residues. Per the germline V gene, CDR1 is SEHNR and CDR2 is FQNEAQ (reference sequence). The CDR3 here is CASSSTAGGYGYTF. The CDR3 DNA sequence: TGTGCCAGCAGCTCGACGGCGGGGGGGTATGGCTACACCTTC.

This rearrangement joins TRBV5-1 to TRBJ2-3; 10 positions agree with TRBD1. The V gene's germline CDR1 is SGHRS and CDR2 YFSETQ. The V segment lost 6 bases and the J segment 6 bases; nucleotides outside the gene matches: 10. This CDR3 is 15 amino acids long. CDR3 loop: CASIRGTGDVDTQYF. The CDR3 coding sequence is TGCGCCAGCATCCGGGGGACAGGGGACGTGGATACGCAGTATTTT.

The chain has TRBV7-9 and TRBJ2-7; 8 nucleotides agree with TRBD2. Germline V lookup: CDR1 SEHNR, CDR2 FQNEAQ (reference sequence). The CDR3 is 15 residues long. V gave up 1 base and J gave up 9 bases; unmatched junction bases: 11. CDR3: CASSLGSGIRPGQYF. The CDR3 region has the DNA TGTGCCAGCAGCTTAGGTAGCGGGATCCGCCCCGGGCAGTACTTC.

This sequence joins TRBV28 and TRBJ2-4; tentative D call: TRBD1 (6 bases). Germline CDR1 is MDHEN and CDR2 is SYDVKM. The CDR3 consists of 14 residues. Trimming cost V 4 bases and J 8 bases, with 15 bases left between them. The CDR3 DNA is TGTGCCAGCAGTTATCCAGGGGAATCCTACATTCAGTACTTC. Its protein product is CASSYPGESYIQYF.

This chain uses TRBV5-4 with TRBJ1-6; 8 nucleotides match TRBD1. Germline V gene lookup returns CDR1 SGHNT and CDR2 YYREEE (reference sequence). V lost 9 bases and J lost 9; bases outside the gene matches: 5. The CDR3 totals 12 residues. The CDR3: CATSGQGSPLHF. In DNA form, the CDR3 reads TGTGCCACCTCTGGACAGGGTTCACCCCTCCACTTT. Together with reference TRBV5-4 and TRBJ1-6, the CDR3 gives the full variable domain: ETGVTQSPTHLIKTRGQQVTLRCSSQSGHNTVSWYQQALGQGPQFIFQYYREEENGRGNFPPRFSGLQFPNYSSELNVNALELDDSALYLCATSGQGSPLHFGNGTRLTVT.

This chain links TRBV7-8 with TRBJ2-5; no clear D. Trimming took off 5 bases at V and 2 bases at J, with 9 bases between the two ends. Per germline, CDR1 SGHVS and CDR2 FQNEAQ. The CDR3 contains 13 residues. CDR3 in amino acids: CASSTTVQETQYF. For the CDR3, the DNA is TGTGCCAGCAGCACGACTGTACAAGAGACCCAGTACTTC.

V gene TRBV5-1 combines with J gene TRBJ2-1; 12 bases line up with TRBD1. Germline V lookup: CDR1 SGHRS, CDR2 YFSETQ. The trim removed 4 bases at V and 7 bases at J, leaving 9 bases unmatched. This CDR3 is built from 16 residues. DNA for the CDR3: TGCGCCAGCAGCCCTCCCGGGACAGGGGGCTCGAATGAGCAGTTCTTC. Translation gives CASSPPGTGGSNEQFF.

This clone was counted many times. This chain joins TRBV7-9 and TRBJ1-1, with 10 bases identical to TRBD1. Looked up from germline, CDR1 is SEHNR and CDR2 is FQNEAQ (reference sequence). The V segment lost 5 bases and the J segment 1 base; nucleotides outside the gene matches: 10. This CDR3 comprises 17 residues. The CDR3 spells CASSGRQGARQNTEAFF. CDR3 bases: TGTGCCAGCAGCGGCCGACAGGGGGCAAGACAGAACACTGAAGCTTTCTTT.

The rearrangement joins TRBV11-2 to TRBJ2-7; D might be TRBD1 (5 bases). Germline V gene data show CDR1 as SGHAT and CDR2 as FQNNGV. CDR3 length: 15 residues. V lost 4 bases to trimming and J lost 8 bases, with 21 bases between them. This CDR3 reads CASSSATALILQQYF. The CDR3 nucleotides read TGTGCCAGCAGCTCTGCGACAGCCCTCATTCTCCAGCAGTACTTC.

The genes are TRBV4-1 and TRBJ1-1; D is perhaps TRBD1 (5 bases). From germline, CDR1 is MGHRA and CDR2 YSYEKL. The CDR3 has 15 residues. Trimming left V 1 base short and J 5 bases short, with 14 bases between. This CDR3 reads CASSQGGEWGTEAFF. In DNA, the CDR3 is TGCGCCAGCAGCCAAGGGGGGGAATGGGGGACTGAAGCTTTCTTT.

J is TRBJ2-7 and V is TRBV14; D possibly corresponds to TRBD2 (5 bases). There are 13 residues in the CDR3. In germline, CDR1 is SGHDN, CDR2 FVKESK. The V end lost 5 bases, the J end lost 3 bases, and 11 bases lay between the germline ends. CDR3 coding DNA: TGTGCCAGCAGCGCGGGTACGAACTACGAGCAGTACTTC. Its protein is CASSAGTNYEQYF.

V and J are TRBV11-3 and TRBJ2-7; 9 bases map to TRBD2. Germline lookup yields CDR1 SGHNT and CDR2 YENEEA. Trimming at V came to 0 bases and at J to 5 bases, leaving 8 bases not matched to a gene. The CDR3 has 16 residues. CDR3 region: CASSLDPVAGVNEQYF. CDR3 DNA: TGTGCCAGCAGCTTAGATCCGGTAGCGGGAGTCAACGAGCAGTACTTC.

CDR3 amino acids: CASSLVQGYNEQFF. DNA for the CDR3: TGTGCCAGCAGCTTAGTCCAGGGTTACAATGAGCAGTTCTTC. The rearrangement uses TRBV7-2 and TRBJ2-1, with a tentative D call TRBD1 (5 bases). Trimming shortened V by 1 base and J by 4 bases, and 8 bases separated the two germline ends. The CDR3 is 14 amino acids. The germline V gene has CDR1 SGHTA and CDR2 FQGNSA.

The chain joins TRBV5-4 to TRBJ2-1; TRBD2 agrees at 10 bases. V lost 4 bases, J lost 2 bases, and 3 bases stayed unmatched. This CDR3 has 15 residues. Per the germline V gene, CDR1 is SGHNT and CDR2 is YYREEE (reference sequence). The CDR3 DNA reads as TGTGCCAGCAGCCTGAGCGGGGGGGCCTACAATGAGCAGTTCTTC. Protein: CASSLSGGAYNEQFF.

The CDR3 spells CASSQLGTAYNEQFF. The CDR3 DNA follows: TGCGCCAGCAGCCAACTGGGGACTGCCTACAATGAGCAGTTCTTC. The genes are TRBV4-1 and TRBJ2-1; weak D call: TRBD2 (6 bases). The V gene lost 2 bases and the J gene lost 2 bases, with 10 bases spanning the gap. The CDR3 has 15 residues. Germline lookup yields CDR1 MGHRA and CDR2 YSYEKL.